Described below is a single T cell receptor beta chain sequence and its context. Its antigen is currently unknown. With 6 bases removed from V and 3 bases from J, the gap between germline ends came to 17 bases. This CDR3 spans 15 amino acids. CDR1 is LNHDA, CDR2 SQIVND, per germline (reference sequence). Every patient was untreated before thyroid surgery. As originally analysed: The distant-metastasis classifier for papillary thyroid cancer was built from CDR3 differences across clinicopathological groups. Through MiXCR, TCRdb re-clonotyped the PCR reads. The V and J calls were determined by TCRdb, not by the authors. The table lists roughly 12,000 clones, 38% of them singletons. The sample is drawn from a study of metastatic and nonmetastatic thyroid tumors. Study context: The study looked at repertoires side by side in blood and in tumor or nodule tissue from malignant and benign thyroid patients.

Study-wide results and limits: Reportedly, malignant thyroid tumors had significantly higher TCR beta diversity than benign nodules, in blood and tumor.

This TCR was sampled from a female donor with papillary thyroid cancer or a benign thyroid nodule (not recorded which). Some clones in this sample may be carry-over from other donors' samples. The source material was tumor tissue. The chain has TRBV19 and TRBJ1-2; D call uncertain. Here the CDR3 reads CASRPSDWGHYGYTF. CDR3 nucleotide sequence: TGTGCCAGTAGACCCTCCGATTGGGGTCACTATGGCTACACCTTC.